These 29 T cell receptor beta chains share one sample of origin, sequenced in a study of shared clonotypes between healthy human individuals. Generated by immunoSEQ multiplex PCR, the TCRdb table keeps only in-frame clones and is missing some. The sample holds 530,000 or so clones; over 75% are singletons and the top ten take under 15%. Sequenced material: PBMCs. Source of these receptors: a middle-aged woman in good health. Some clones in this sample may be carry-over from other donors' samples.

The chain combines TRBV6-6 with TRBJ2-4, with a weak D call TRBD1 (6 bases). CDR1 MNHNY and CDR2 SVGAGI come from the germline V gene (reference sequence). Trimming cost V 7 bases and J 1 base, with 14 bases left between them. The CDR3 sequence is 15 residues long. CDR3 DNA: TGTGCCAGCAATGAGAGACAGGACGCCAAAAACATTCAGTACTTC. This encodes CASNERQDAKNIQYF.

The chain joins TRBV4-1 to TRBJ1-3; D perhaps matches TRBD1 (5 bases). Germline V gene sequence: CDR1 MGHRA, CDR2 YSYEKL. The V and J ends lost 0 bases and 0 bases respectively, with 6 bases between them. This CDR3 has 15 amino acids. The CDR3 DNA is TGCGCCAGCAGCCAAGAGGGGCTCTCTGGAAACACCATATATTTT. Encoded protein: CASSQEGLSGNTIYF.

This clone was found once. J is TRBJ1-4 and V is TRBV6-5; TRBD1 matches at 7 bases. V lost 7 bases, J lost 0 bases, and 5 bases stayed unmatched. This CDR3 region has 15 residues. Germline V gene lookup returns CDR1 MNHEY and CDR2 SVGAGI. CDR3 residues: CASKTGQTTNEKLFF. CDR3 DNA: TGTGCCAGCAAGACAGGGCAGACAACTAATGAAAAACTGTTTTTT.

The V and J genes are TRBV19 and TRBJ2-1, with no clear D. The CDR3 runs 14 residues. Trimming took off 6 bases at V and 5 bases at J, with 14 bases between the two ends. Germline CDR1 is LNHDA and CDR2 is SQIVND (reference sequence). The CDR3 DNA reads TGTGCCAGTAGGCAGTCCTCGGACCACAATGAGCAGTTCTTC. This codes for CASRQSSDHNEQFF. Full variable domain (remainder filled in from reference TRBV19 and TRBJ2-1): DGGITQSPKYLFRKEGQNVTLSCEQNLNHDAMYWYRQDPGQGLRLIYYSQIVNDFQKGDIAEGYSVSREKKESFPLTVTSAQKNPTAFYLCASRQSSDHNEQFFGPGTRLTVL.

The genes are TRBV7-9 and TRBJ1-5; a weak D match, TRBD1 (5 bases). Looked up from germline, CDR1 is SEHNR and CDR2 is FQNEAQ (reference sequence). This CDR3 region has 12 residues. V was clipped by 5 bases and J by 7 bases, with 9 bases between them. CDR3 nucleotides: TGTGCCAGCAGCCAAGGGGCCCAGCCCCAGCATTTT. Amino acids: CASSQGAQPQHF.

This clone was observed once. This chain connects TRBV11-2 to TRBJ2-7, with 8 bases fitting TRBD2. The CDR3 contains 15 residues. The V gene end was trimmed by 6 bases and the J gene end by 1 base; junction bases not matched to a gene: 8. CDR1 is SGHAT, CDR2 FQNNGV, per germline. Here the CDR3 reads CASRRPGLGSYEQYF. Written as DNA, the CDR3 is TGTGCCAGCAGAAGACCGGGACTAGGGTCCTACGAGCAGTACTTC.

V gene TRBV4-3 combines with J gene TRBJ2-7; D gene uncertain. The V end lost 7 bases, the J end lost 3 bases, and 19 bases lay between the germline ends. This CDR3 contains 15 residues. Per germline, CDR1 LGHNA and CDR2 YSLEER. The CDR3 sequence is CASTPSLGRIYEQYF. The CDR3 bases are TGCGCCAGCACCCCGAGCTTGGGCAGGATCTACGAGCAGTACTTC.

The chain uses TRBV7-6 and TRBJ1-3; D perhaps matches TRBD1 (6 bases). The V end was cut by 1 base, the J end by 2 bases, with 9 bases between. The CDR3 is 15 amino acids. The V gene's germline CDR1 is SGHVS and CDR2 FNYEAQ. CDR3 in amino acids: CASSLVQGPGNTIYF. The CDR3 coding sequence is TGTGCCAGCAGCTTAGTTCAGGGGCCTGGAAACACCATATATTTT.

In regard to this clone: The identical CDR3 is also encoded by other nucleotide sequences in the sample. The J gene is TRBJ2-3, the V gene TRBV5-1, with 7 nucleotides matching TRBD2. J lost 0 bases, V lost 0 bases, and 1 base had no gene match. Per germline, CDR1 SGHRS and CDR2 YFSETQ. The CDR3 contains 15 residues. The CDR3 DNA reads as TGCGCCAGCAGCTTGGTGGGGGGGAGCACAGATACGCAGTATTTT. Residues: CASSLVGGSTDTQYF.

This chain uses TRBV6-1 with TRBJ2-1; possibly TRBD2 for D (5 bases). The CDR3 has 13 residues. V was clipped by 6 bases and J by 3 bases, with 9 bases between them. CDR1 is MNHNS, CDR2 SASEGT, per germline. The DNA of the CDR3 is TGTGCCAGCAGCCGCCGGGACTACAATGAGCAGTTCTTC. Protein product: CASSRRDYNEQFF.

CDR3 region: CASSTGNRGSEQYF. In DNA form, the CDR3 reads TGTGCCAGTAGTACGGGAAACAGGGGCAGCGAGCAGTACTTC. This chain connects TRBV19 to TRBJ2-7; 7 bases line up with TRBD1. This CDR3 region has 14 residues. The germline gives CDR1 LNHDA, CDR2 SQIVND (reference sequence). The junction had 9 bases not matched to a gene; V was cut back by 4 bases and J by 6 bases.

The V call is TRBV20-1, the J call TRBJ2-7; D gene ambiguous. CDR3 size: 11 residues. Trimming cost V 0 bases and J 9 bases, with 9 bases left between them. Germline V gene data show CDR1 as DFQATT and CDR2 as SNEGSKA (reference sequence). This CDR3 is CSARDRNRQYF. The CDR3, as DNA: TGCAGTGCTAGAGATCGCAATAGGCAGTACTTC.

This chain connects TRBV18 to TRBJ2-7; 8 nucleotides agree with TRBD1. CDR1 and CDR2 (germline): KGHSH, LQKENI. V gave up 2 bases and J gave up 12 bases; unmatched junction bases: 9. The CDR3 is made up of 13 amino acids. The chain's CDR3 is CASSPGTGHPGYF. Written as DNA, the CDR3 is TGTGCCAGCTCACCAGGGACAGGCCACCCTGGGTACTTC. Using reference TRBV18 and TRBJ2-7 for the parts outside the CDR3, the full variable domain is NAGVMQNPRHLVRRRGQEARLRCSPMKGHSHVYWYRQLPEEGLKFMVYLQKENIIDESGMPKERFSAEFPKEGPSILRIQQVVRGDSAAYFCASSPGTGHPGYFGPGTRLTVT.

The gene calls are TRBV28 and TRBJ1-5; D is perhaps TRBD1 (5 bases). Germline assignment: CDR1 MDHEN and CDR2 SYDVKM. The CDR3 sequence is 13 residues long. V was trimmed by 6 bases and J by 2 bases, leaving 8 bases between them. For the CDR3, the DNA is TGTGCCAGCAGGACAGCTGGCAATCAGCCCCAGCATTTT. It is translated as CASRTAGNQPQHF.

This clone was picked up a small number of times. The chain recombines TRBV11-2 with TRBJ2-3; 12 bases line up with TRBD2. The CDR3 sequence is 18 residues long. J lost 5 bases, V lost 4 bases, and 13 bases had no gene match. The germline V gene has CDR1 SGHAT and CDR2 FQNNGV. CDR3 loop: CASSSLLRASGRGDTQYF. The CDR3 region has the DNA TGTGCCAGCAGCTCACTCCTCCGCGCTAGCGGGAGGGGAGATACGCAGTATTTT.

The CDR3 DNA follows: TGTGCCAGCAGTTCAAACAGGGGGGGGTACACAGATACGCAGTATTTT. Translated, it gives CASSSNRGGYTDTQYF. J is TRBJ2-3 and V is TRBV28; a weak D match, TRBD1 (8 bases). Germline V gives CDR1 MDHEN, CDR2 SYDVKM. The CDR3 extends over 16 amino acids. Trimming took 4 bases from V and 2 from J, leaving 16 bases between them.

This sequence joins TRBV9 and TRBJ2-1; 8 bases are a match to TRBD2. The junction had 7 bases not matched to a gene; V was cut back by 4 bases and J by 4 bases. The CDR3 is 15 amino acids. Germline values: CDR1 SGDLS, CDR2 YYNGEE. The CDR3 coding sequence is TGTGCCAGCAGCCTCATCGGCGGGGGGTACAATGAGCAGTTCTTC. Its protein product is CASSLIGGGYNEQFF.

This CDR3 is CASSLPGSSADTQYF. CDR3 DNA sequence: TGTGCCAGCAGCTTACCCGGGAGTAGCGCAGATACGCAGTATTTT. This chain links TRBV5-5 with TRBJ2-3, with a weak D call TRBD2 (6 bases). CDR1 and CDR2 from the germline V gene are SGHKS and YYEKEE (reference sequence). The V gene lost 2 bases and the J gene lost 4 bases, with 14 bases spanning the gap. The CDR3 consists of 15 residues.

This rearrangement joins TRBV7-2 to TRBJ2-7, with 10 bases matching TRBD2. Trimming removed 2 bases from V and 1 base from J; junction bases left unmatched: 5. In germline, CDR1 is SGHTA, CDR2 FQGNSA. This CDR3 comprises 16 residues. CDR3 sequence: CASSLLAGVHSYEQYF. CDR3 coding DNA: TGTGCCAGCAGCTTACTAGCGGGAGTTCATTCCTACGAGCAGTACTTC. The whole variable domain, filled in from reference TRBV7-2 and TRBJ2-7, reads GAGVSQSPSNKVTEKGKDVELRCDPISGHTALYWYRQSLGQGLEFLIYFQGNSAPDKSGLPSDRFSAERTGGSVSTLTIQRTQQEDSAVYLCASSLLAGVHSYEQYFGPGTRLTVT.

V and J are TRBV19 and TRBJ2-3, with 9 bases that match TRBD1. V dropped 4 bases and J dropped 6; count of bases not matched to a gene: 11. CDR3 length: 16 amino acids. Germline V gives CDR1 LNHDA, CDR2 SQIVND (reference sequence). The CDR3 is CASSTTDRGNGDTQYF. For the CDR3, the DNA is TGTGCCAGTAGTACGACGGACAGGGGAAACGGGGATACGCAGTATTTT.

The rearrangement links TRBV18 to TRBJ2-7; 9 bases match TRBD1. Germline assignment: CDR1 KGHSH and CDR2 LQKENI. The CDR3 is made up of 15 amino acids. V dropped 4 bases and J dropped 3; count of bases not matched to a gene: 7. The CDR3 sequence: CASSLGQGSIYEQYF. In nucleotides, the CDR3 is TGTGCCAGCTCACTCGGACAGGGGTCGATCTACGAGCAGTACTTC. The whole variable domain, remainder taken from reference TRBV18 and TRBJ2-7, is NAGVMQNPRHLVRRRGQEARLRCSPMKGHSHVYWYRQLPEEGLKFMVYLQKENIIDESGMPKERFSAEFPKEGPSILRIQQVVRGDSAAYFCASSLGQGSIYEQYFGPGTRLTVT.

This clone was counted between two and nine times. This chain connects TRBV10-3 to TRBJ2-2; perhaps TRBD2 as D (5 bases). Germline V gene sequence: CDR1 ENHRY, CDR2 SYGVKD. Deletions cut 3 bases from V and 6 bases from J, with 8 bases between. The CDR3 contains 13 residues. The CDR3 protein is CAISEGSPGELFF. DNA of the CDR3: TGTGCCATCAGTGAAGGGAGTCCCGGGGAGCTGTTTTTT.

This clone was recorded once. CDR3 in amino acids: CAISEYGGRADEQFF. The CDR3 DNA follows: TGTGCCATCAGTGAGTACGGCGGGAGGGCCGATGAGCAGTTCTTC. The rearrangement uses TRBV10-3 and TRBJ2-1; 9 bases agree with TRBD2. The germline V gene encodes CDR1 ENHRY and CDR2 SYGVKD. This CDR3 region has 15 residues. The V segment lost 1 base and the J segment 8 bases; nucleotides outside the gene matches: 6.

This chain joins TRBV11-2 and TRBJ2-2; the match to TRBD2 covers 13 bases. The CDR3 covers 19 residues. Trimming cost V 5 bases and J 0 bases; bases outside gene matches: 9. Germline CDR1 and CDR2: SGHAT and FQNNGV. CDR3 sequence (DNA): TGTGCCAGCAGCCCCCGGACTAGCGGGGGATACTCGAACACCGGGGAGCTGTTTTTT. This codes for CASSPRTSGGYSNTGELFF. The variable domain in full, with the rest retrieved from reference TRBV11-2 and TRBJ2-2, is EAGVAQSPRYKIIEKRQSVAFWCNPISGHATLYWYQQILGQGPKLLIQFQNNGVVDDSQLPKDRFSAERLKGVDSTLKIQPAKLEDSAVYLCASSPRTSGGYSNTGELFFGEGSRLTVL.

To note about this clone: At one of its ends the junction is not consistent with the germline gene, which may arise from a read error. This chain joins TRBV5-1 and TRBJ2-2; 10 nucleotides match TRBD2. Germline loops: CDR1 SGHRS, CDR2 YFSETQ. The CDR3 sequence is 19 residues long. CDR3 DNA: TGCGCCAGCAGCTTGGTAGGTTTGATCCCTAGCGGGAGCGGTCGGGGAGCTGTTTTT. Translated, it gives CASSLVGLIPSGSGRGAVF.

Comments on this clone: Other DNA variants within this sample encode the same CDR3. V gene TRBV28 combines with J gene TRBJ2-7; 7 nucleotides match TRBD1. The trim removed 6 bases at V and 4 bases at J, leaving 3 bases unmatched. CDR3 length: 12 residues. Germline V gene data show CDR1 as MDHEN and CDR2 as SYDVKM. CDR3 residues: CASSLTGYEQYF. The DNA for the CDR3 is TGTGCCAGCAGCCTGACAGGGTACGAGCAGTACTTC.

The chain carries TRBV27 and TRBJ2-3; 10 bases agree with TRBD2. The CDR3 is 14 residues long. Trimming cost V 10 bases and J 4 bases; bases outside gene matches: 8. Per germline, CDR1 MNHEY and CDR2 SMNVEV (reference sequence). This CDR3 is CATHLSGRADTQYF. Written as DNA, the CDR3 is TGTGCCACCCATCTGAGCGGGAGGGCAGATACGCAGTATTTT.

The rearrangement joins TRBV6-4 to TRBJ2-1, with 9 bases lining up with TRBD1. Losses at the gene ends were 9 bases for V and 10 bases for J; bases not matched to a gene: 16. There are 15 residues in the CDR3. The germline gives CDR1 MRHNA, CDR2 SNTAGT. In DNA form, the CDR3 reads TGTGCCAGGGGGGGACAGGGAAGAGGGCCCGGGGAGCAGTTCTTC. Its translation is CARGGQGRGPGEQFF.

The CDR3 reads CASGRRGTTSYEQYF. In nucleotides, the CDR3 is TGTGCCAGCGGTCGTAGAGGGACCACATCCTACGAGCAGTACTTC. This sequence joins TRBV2 and TRBJ2-7; D possibly matches TRBD1 or TRBD2 (5 bases each). This CDR3 has 15 amino acids. Trimming shortened V by 8 bases and J by 1 base, and 18 bases separated the two germline ends. Germline CDR1 SNHLY, CDR2 FYNNEI.